This T cell receptor (beta chain) was documented in a study of blood T cell repertoires in COVID-19. Clones were read by immunoSEQ multiplex PCR, and TCRdb kept only the in-frame ones, dropping some. Seen here are around 160,000 clones, less than 90% observed once, and the top ten hold approximately 38%. Sample: peripheral blood. This receptor was obtained from a human donor in a cohort sampled during active COVID-19.

The CDR3, as DNA: TGTGCCAGCAGCCGAAGACAGGGTAGCAATCAGCCCCAGCATTTT. This encodes CASSRRQGSNQPQHF. V and J are TRBV6-5 and TRBJ1-5, with 7 bases fitting TRBD1. CDR1 and CDR2 (germline): MNHEY, SVGAGI. CDR3 length: 15 amino acids. The V and J ends lost 6 bases and 0 bases, in that order; junction bases with no gene match: 5.